These T cell receptor beta chains were read from a single sample in a study of long-term antiretroviral therapy in people with HIV. Clones were read by immunoSEQ multiplex PCR, and TCRdb kept only the in-frame ones, dropping some. The table includes about 21,000 clones, 88% detected once. Sequencing was performed on unsorted PBMCs, taken 2.3 years after starting antiretroviral therapy. These receptors all come from a man in his sixties with HIV. Both conserved end residues are part of each CDR3. The D gene is left open where the match is weak. Where a row states a size, it is once, few, many or the class of an expanded clone; other rows omit it.

cdr3_aa cdr3_nt j_call clone_size v_call d_call
CSANGGQGGYEQYF TGCAGCGCCAACGGGGGACAGGGTGGGTACGAGCAGTACTTC TRBJ2-7 - TRBV29-1 TRBD1
CASSLEGGQETQYF TGTGCCAGCAGCTTAGAAGGGGGCCAAGAGACCCAGTACTTC TRBJ2-5 - TRBV7-3 -
CASTPSGGETQYF TGTGCCAGCACCCCTAGCGGGGGGGAGACCCAGTACTTC TRBJ2-5 once TRBV2 TRBD2
CASSFSFGVETQYF TGTGCCAGCAGCTTCTCCTTCGGGGTAGAGACCCAGTACTTC TRBJ2-5 - TRBV7-2 -
CASSWPHRNTEAFF TGTGCCAGTAGTTGGCCCCATCGGAACACTGAAGCTTTCTTT TRBJ1-1 - TRBV19 -
CASSVGGSGANVLTF TGTGCCAGCAGCGTAGGGGGATCTGGGGCCAACGTCCTGACTTTC TRBJ2-6 - TRBV9 -
CASSSERGPKETQYF TGTGCCAGCAGCTCCGAGCGGGGGCCGAAAGAGACCCAGTACTTC TRBJ2-5 - TRBV11-2 TRBD2
CAWSVQGGPLGEQFF TGTGCCTGGAGTGTACAAGGGGGCCCGTTAGGTGAGCAGTTCTTC TRBJ2-1 - TRBV30 TRBD1
CASSSGPQGYTF TGCGCCAGCAGCTCAGGACCCCAGGGCTACACCTTC TRBJ1-2 - TRBV5-1 -
CASSLNRAPADTQYF TGCGCCAGCAGCTTGAACCGGGCTCCCGCCGATACGCAGTATTTT TRBJ2-3 - TRBV5-1 -
CASSLRDGKNSPLHF TGTGCCAGCAGCTTACGGGACGGTAAAAATTCACCCCTCCACTTT TRBJ1-6 - TRBV7-3 -
CASSLGGGINTQYF TGCGCCAGCAGCTTGGGGGGGGGCATTAATACGCAGTATTTT TRBJ2-3 - TRBV5-1 -
CASSLVAGGPYNEQFF TGCGCCAGCAGCTTGGTAGCGGGGGGGCCCTACAATGAGCAGTTCTTC TRBJ2-1 once TRBV5-1 TRBD2
CASRLGSNQPQHF TGCGCCAGCAGGCTGGGCAGCAATCAGCCCCAGCATTTT TRBJ1-5 - TRBV5-1 -
CASTPAGGKYNEQFF TGTGCCAGCACCCCTGCGGGGGGAAAATACAATGAGCAGTTCTTC TRBJ2-1 - TRBV6-5 TRBD2
CASSLSPGGARWSPLHF TGTGCCAGCAGTTTATCCCCAGGGGGCGCAAGGTGGTCACCCCTCCACTTT TRBJ1-6 - TRBV28 TRBD1
CASSTIAGGGRGTDTQYF TGTGCCAGCAGTACCATAGCGGGCGGGGGTCGTGGCACAGATACGCAGTATTTT TRBJ2-3 - TRBV28 TRBD2
CASSLELGTGGPYEQYF TGTGCCAGCAGTTTAGAGCTTGGGACAGGGGGTCCCTACGAGCAGTACTTC TRBJ2-7 few TRBV27 TRBD1
CASSSPEEGVSPLHF TGCGCCAGCAGCTCCCCCGAGGAGGGGGTTTCACCCCTCCACTTT TRBJ1-6 - TRBV5-1 -
CASSYSDNSYEQYF TGTGCCAGCAGTTACTCGGACAACTCCTACGAGCAGTACTTC TRBJ2-7 - TRBV6-5 -
CASSSPVTATNEKLFF TGTGCCAGCAGCTCCCCTGTGACGGCAACTAATGAAAAACTGTTTTTT TRBJ1-4 - TRBV7-8 -
CASSEPGNTDTQYF TGTGCCAGCAGTGAACCGGGGAACACAGATACGCAGTATTTT TRBJ2-3 - TRBV25-1 -
CASSLGGYEQYF TGTGCCAGCAGCTTAGGGGGCTACGAGCAGTACTTC TRBJ2-7 - TRBV5-5 -
CAISEDGLNTEAFF TGTGCCATCAGTGAAGACGGCCTGAACACTGAAGCTTTCTTT TRBJ1-1 - TRBV10-3 -